These 8 T cell receptor beta chains originate from one sample sequenced in a study of cytomegalovirus exposure and HLA in healthy donors. The PCR contained 60 Vbeta and 13 Jbeta primers. The data were produced by immunoSEQ multiplex PCR, yet TCRdb's version contains in-frame clones alone and is incomplete. The data contain around 98,000 clones, more than 75% of them singletons. Source material: PBMCs. The receptor source for this set is a human donor in good health.

The chain links TRBV4-3 to TRBJ1-2; weak D call: TRBD1 (5 bases). Per the germline V gene, CDR1 is LGHNA and CDR2 is YSLEER. This CDR3 region has 14 residues. Trimming removed 0 bases at V and 4 bases at J, with 9 bases between. The CDR3 protein is CASSQDPGGYGYTF. The CDR3, as DNA: TGCGCCAGCAGCCAAGATCCGGGGGGCTATGGCTACACCTTC.

The chain's CDR3 is CASMKDGTDTEAFF. DNA for the CDR3: TGTGCCAGCATGAAAGACGGGACTGACACTGAAGCTTTCTTT. V and J are TRBV6-1 and TRBJ1-1; D might be TRBD1 (5 bases). Trimming removed 7 bases from V and 3 bases from J, with 15 bases in between. Per the germline V gene, CDR1 is MNHNS and CDR2 is SASEGT. The CDR3 loop spans 14 amino acids.

This sequence joins TRBV10-2 and TRBJ2-1, with TRBD2 matching over 9 bases. With V trimmed by 1 base and J by 0 bases, 4 bases remained unmatched. The CDR3 covers 17 residues. The germline gives CDR1 WSHSY, CDR2 SAAADI. For the CDR3, the DNA is TGCGCCAGCAGTGAGTACCCGACTAGCGGCTCCTACAATGAGCAGTTCTTC. Its translation: CASSEYPTSGSYNEQFF.

V usage is TRBV5-1 and J usage is TRBJ2-4; perhaps TRBD2 as D (7 bases). The CDR3 is 12 residues long. CDR1 is SGHRS and CDR2 is YFSETQ in the germline V gene. V was trimmed by 0 bases and J by 13 bases, leaving 11 bases between them. The CDR3 DNA sequence: TGCGCCAGCAGCTTGGAGGGCGGGGGCCAGTACTTC. Protein sequence: CASSLEGGGQYF.

The chain combines TRBV6-5 with TRBJ2-7, with 10 bases lining up with TRBD1. This CDR3 is built from 16 residues. CDR1 MNHEY and CDR2 SVGAGI come from the germline V gene. Trimming took 4 bases from V and 5 from J; bases not matched to a gene: 11. In DNA form, the CDR3 reads TGTGCCAGCAGTTCCGGGCGCGGGACAGGGGATCACGAGCAGTACTTC. It yields the protein CASSSGRGTGDHEQYF.

The chain has TRBV15 and TRBJ1-2; 8 bases line up with TRBD1. Germline V CDR1 and CDR2: LNHNV, YYDKDF (reference sequence). The length of the CDR3 is 20 residues. V lost 0 bases to trimming and J lost 0 bases; unmatched junction nucleotides: 15. In nucleotides, the CDR3 is TGTGCCACCAGCAGAGATGGCAGGACAGGGATTGCGTCCGCTAACTATGGCTACACCTTC. This encodes CATSRDGRTGIASANYGYTF. Drawing the rest from reference TRBV15 and TRBJ1-2, the complete variable domain is DAMVIQNPRYQVTQFGKPVTLSCSQTLNHNVMYWYQQKSSQAPKLLFHYYDKDFNNEADTPDNFQSRRPNTSFCFLDIRSPGLGDTAMYLCATSRDGRTGIASANYGYTFGSGTRLTVV.

In its sample, this clone was seen a few times. The V and J genes are TRBV6-1 and TRBJ1-1; D possibly corresponds to TRBD1 (6 bases). The CDR3 covers 14 residues. Per germline, CDR1 MNHNS and CDR2 SASEGT. Trimming took 6 bases from V and 1 from J, leaving 12 bases between them. The CDR3 nucleotides are TGTGCCAGCAGGATGGGGGCGACGAACACTGAAGCTTTCTTT. Its translation: CASRMGATNTEAFF.

V and J are TRBV27 and TRBJ1-2, with a weak D call TRBD1 (5 bases). This CDR3 is built from 13 residues. Trimming cost V 3 bases and J 6 bases, with 11 bases left between them. Per the germline V gene, CDR1 is MNHEY and CDR2 is SMNVEV (reference sequence). The CDR3 sequence is CASSFQGADGYTF. The DNA of the CDR3 is TGTGCCAGCAGTTTCCAAGGGGCGGATGGCTACACCTTC.